This TCR beta chain derives from a study of cytomegalovirus exposure and HLA in healthy donors. For the study at large: Roughly 85 million unique TCRs from HLA-typed donors made up an early data release.

Germline V gives CDR1 LNHDA, CDR2 SQIVND (reference sequence). V lost 5 bases, J lost 2 bases, and 11 bases lay in between. The CDR3 contains 14 residues. PCR primers comprised 60 Vbeta and 13 Jbeta primers. TCRdb's copy holds only in-frame clones and misses some; the assay was immunoSEQ multiplex PCR. The sample lists fewer than 200,000 clones, approximately 80% occurring once. General study findings and limits: Sequencing probably produced one cluster of sequence variants that were highly shared. Based on reports, TCR beta sequences accurately predicted HLA-A and HLA-B alleles for most subjects.

Of note for this clone: The target antigen is unknown.

The chain recombines TRBV19 with TRBJ2-3; possible D gene TRBD1, 5 bases. Sample: PBMCs. This clonotype originated in a woman aged 50 to 60 in good health and CMV-seronegative. The DNA for the CDR3 is TGTGCCAGTAGTGCTGACAGTGTCACAGATACGCAGTATTTT. It yields the protein CASSADSVTDTQYF. Full variable domain (missing parts from reference TRBV19 and TRBJ2-3): DGGITQSPKYLFRKEGQNVTLSCEQNLNHDAMYWYRQDPGQGLRLIYYSQIVNDFQKGDIAEGYSVSREKKESFPLTVTSAQKNPTAFYLCASSADSVTDTQYFGPGTRLTVL.